These 5 T cell receptor beta chains were sequenced from one sample in a study of T cell responses to AZD1222 COVID-19 vaccine. The data were produced by immunoSEQ multiplex PCR, yet TCRdb's version contains in-frame clones alone and is incomplete. This table holds 150,000 to 200,000 clones, roughly nine tenths found once. The sample here was peripheral blood, taken on day 0 of AZD1222 vaccination. These receptor sequences come from an adult in good health.

The chain recombines TRBV11-3 with TRBJ2-1, with D tentatively TRBD2 (6 bases). Trimming cost V 1 base and J 7 bases, with 11 bases left between them. The CDR3 runs to 14 residues. Germline values: CDR1 SGHNT, CDR2 YENEEA. CDR3: CASSLAGRGNEQFF. The CDR3 DNA follows: TGTGCCAGCAGCTTAGCCGGGAGAGGAAATGAGCAGTTCTTC.

The rearrangement links TRBV19 to TRBJ1-2; 10 positions match TRBD1. V lost 5 bases and J lost 2; bases outside the gene matches: 2. The CDR3 contains 14 residues. Germline V lookup: CDR1 LNHDA, CDR2 SQIVND (reference sequence). The CDR3 region is CASSPGQGNYGYTF. The CDR3 DNA follows: TGTGCCAGTAGTCCGGGACAGGGGAACTATGGCTACACCTTC.

This clone was recorded only once. Other DNA sequences within the sample encode an identical CDR3. The chain is built from TRBV15 and TRBJ1-6, with 7 nucleotides matching TRBD1. V lost 5 bases and J lost 3; bases outside the gene matches: 1. CDR1 and CDR2 from the germline V gene are LNHNV and YYDKDF (reference sequence). This CDR3 contains 14 residues. The CDR3 reads CATSRTGYNSPLHF. CDR3 nucleotide sequence: TGTGCCACCAGCCGGACAGGCTATAATTCACCCCTCCACTTT.

The chain combines TRBV9 with TRBJ1-1, with D perhaps TRBD1 (6 bases). Trimming took 3 bases from V and 1 from J, leaving 7 bases between them. The CDR3 length is 13 residues. Germline assignment: CDR1 SGDLS and CDR2 YYNGEE. The CDR3 nucleotides are TGTGCCAGCAGCGGACAGGCGAACACTGAAGCTTTCTTT. This codes for CASSGQANTEAFF.

This chain uses TRBV2 with TRBJ1-2, with D tentatively TRBD1 (6 bases). The germline V gene encodes CDR1 SNHLY and CDR2 FYNNEI. With 5 bases removed from V and 6 bases from J, the gap between germline ends came to 16 bases. The CDR3 is made up of 14 amino acids. The CDR3 protein is CASSPYTGSDGYTF. CDR3 in DNA: TGTGCCAGCAGTCCCTATACAGGGTCGGATGGCTACACCTTC. Based on the CDR3 plus reference TRBV2 and TRBJ1-2, the full variable domain is EPEVTQTPSHQVTQMGQEVILRCVPISNHLYFYWYRQILGQKVEFLVSFYNNEISEKSEIFDDQFSVERPDGSNFTLKIRSTKLEDSAMYFCASSPYTGSDGYTFGSGTRLTVV.